The rows below give T cell receptor beta chains drawn from one sample of a study of identical twins. TCRdb re-called the 5' RACE reads with MiXCR, one entry per CDR3 protein. Seen here are 520,000 or so distinct CDR3 sequences, less than 25% observed once, and the top ten hold about 0.91%. These data are also associated with another study on T cells expressing NK-cell markers.

The material sequenced was CD4+ T cells sorted from blood. These receptors were collected from a woman younger than 35 in good health. Both conserved end residues are part of each CDR3. Fields, in order: V gene, J gene, D gene, clone size, CDR3 protein, CDR3 DNA. The D gene is left open where the match is weak. Size tells how often a clone was seen (once, few, many) or the class of an expanded clone, and some rows leave it out.

TRBV30,TRBJ2-1,TRBD2,few,CAWSFGKREVSEQFF,TGTGCCTGGAGTTTTGGCAAGCGGGAGGTGTCGGAGCAGTTCTTC
TRBV4-3,TRBJ1-2,NA,NA,CASSQGHNYGYTF,TGCGCCAGCAGCCAAGGACACAACTATGGCTACACCTTC
TRBV5-1,TRBJ2-7,TRBD1,NA,CASSSRQGQVYF,TGCGCCAGCAGCTCCAGACAGGGACAGGTGTACTTC
TRBV20-1,TRBJ1-5,NA,NA,CSAGGRAHQPQHF,TGCAGTGCCGGGGGGAGGGCCCATCAGCCCCAGCATTTT
TRBV9,TRBJ2-1,NA,few,CASSSRGDSSYNEQFF,TGTGCCAGCAGCTCGAGGGGGGATAGCTCCTACAATGAGCAGTTCTTC
TRBV12-3/TRBV12-4,TRBJ2-1,TRBD2,few,CASRKGGRRFSNEQFF,TGTGCCAGCAGGAAGGGCGGGAGGAGATTCAGCAATGAGCAGTTCTTC
TRBV12-3/TRBV12-4,TRBJ1-6,TRBD1,NA,CASSATGAYNSPLHF,TGTGCCAGCAGTGCCACAGGGGCCTATAATTCACCCCTCCACTTT
TRBV15,TRBJ2-1,NA,NA,CATSSRRDFNEQFF,TGTGCCACCAGCAGCCGCCGGGACTTCAATGAGCAGTTCTTC
TRBV4-3,TRBJ2-3,NA,NA,CASSQEGARQLTDTQYF,TGCGCCAGCAGCCAAGAAGGGGCGAGACAGCTTACAGATACGCAGTATTTT
TRBV12-3/TRBV12-4,TRBJ2-1,TRBD2,NA,CASTLGLAGNEQFF,TGTGCCAGCACCTTGGGGCTAGCGGGCAATGAGCAGTTCTTC
TRBV4-3,TRBJ2-1,NA,NA,CASSPWGSHNEQFF,TGCGCCAGCAGCCCGTGGGGCTCCCACAATGAGCAGTTCTTC
TRBV29-1,TRBJ1-1,TRBD1,few,CSAWTGGNTEAFF,TGCAGCGCATGGACAGGGGGGAACACTGAAGCTTTCTTT
TRBV6-4,TRBJ2-3,NA,NA,CASSETQRYTDTQYF,TGTGCCAGCAGTGAAACGCAGCGGTACACAGATACGCAGTATTTT
TRBV29-1,TRBJ1-2,NA,NA,CSATPRGPADGYTF,TGCAGCGCCACGCCCCGCGGACCGGCGGATGGCTACACCTTC
TRBV10-3,TRBJ1-1,TRBD1,few,CAIRGQGETEAFF,TGTGCCATCAGAGGACAGGGTGAGACTGAAGCTTTCTTT
TRBV20-1,TRBJ1-1,NA,few,CSAPALKIVGTEAFF,TGCAGTGCTCCCGCCCTAAAAATAGTCGGCACTGAAGCTTTCTTT
TRBV20-1,TRBJ2-6,NA,NA,CSSPIEGSGANVLTF,TGCAGTTCTCCCATAGAGGGCTCTGGGGCCAACGTCCTGACTTTC
TRBV20-1,TRBJ1-1,NA,NA,CSAKDPHFEAFF,TGCAGTGCTAAGGATCCCCACTTTGAAGCTTTCTTT
TRBV5-6,TRBJ1-1,NA,many,CASSSYGGGMNTEAFF,TGTGCCAGCAGCTCCTACGGGGGAGGGATGAACACTGAAGCTTTCTTT
TRBV20-1,TRBJ2-1,NA,NA,CSAREGSEQFF,TGCAGTGCTAGAGAGGGGAGTGAGCAGTTCTTC
TRBV7-2,TRBJ2-1,NA,NA,CASSPRADLSEQFF,TGTGCCAGCAGCCCCAGGGCGGACCTAAGTGAGCAGTTCTTC
TRBV9,TRBJ2-7,NA,NA,CASSTGPGSPYEQYF,TGTGCCAGCAGCACCGGGCCCGGATCTCCCTACGAGCAGTACTTC
TRBV6-6,TRBJ2-1,NA,NA,CASRDSIVHEQFF,TGTGCCAGCCGGGACTCCATCGTCCATGAGCAGTTCTTC
TRBV25-1,TRBJ2-7,TRBD2,few,CASSLGGYYEQYF,TGTGCCAGCAGTCTCGGGGGGTACTACGAGCAGTACTTC
TRBV5-1,TRBJ1-1,NA,NA,CASSWPGRTEAFF,TGCGCCAGCAGCTGGCCAGGACGCACTGAAGCTTTCTTT
TRBV20-1,TRBJ1-5,NA,NA,CSALGLHNQPQHF,TGCAGTGCCCTAGGACTACACAATCAGCCCCAGCATTTT
TRBV5-6,TRBJ1-4,NA,few,CASSSRGWNEKLFF,TGTGCCAGCAGCTCCAGGGGCTGGAATGAAAAACTGTTTTTT
TRBV7-2,TRBJ2-4,NA,few,CASSLGGRSGNIQYF,TGTGCCAGCAGCTTAGGGGGAAGGAGTGGAAACATTCAGTACTTC
TRBV10-3,TRBJ2-1,TRBD2,few,CAIGVAGGNEQFF,TGTGCCATCGGGGTAGCGGGAGGTAATGAGCAGTTCTTC
TRBV20-1,TRBJ2-5,TRBD2,NA,CSARPRGLAGRQETQYF,TGCAGTGCTAGACCCAGGGGACTAGCGGGACGTCAAGAGACCCAGTACTTC
TRBV12-3/TRBV12-4,TRBJ1-6,NA,few,CASSPRTLSSYNSPLHF,TGTGCCAGCAGTCCTCGAACTCTGAGCTCCTATAATTCACCCCTCCACTTT
TRBV29-1,TRBJ1-1,NA,few,CSVSPRVNTEAFF,TGCAGCGTTTCCCCCAGGGTGAACACTGAAGCTTTCTTT
TRBV20-1,TRBJ2-3,NA,NA,CSASGVGTDTQYF,TGCAGTGCTAGCGGGGTTGGCACAGATACGCAGTATTTT
TRBV6-1,TRBJ2-5,TRBD2,NA,CASREAGETQYF,TGTGCCAGCAGAGAAGCGGGAGAAACCCAGTACTTC
TRBV5-4,TRBJ1-2,NA,few,CASSLGDGGYTF,TGTGCCAGCAGCTTGGGTGACGGGGGCTACACCTTC
TRBV4-2,TRBJ2-1,NA,few,CASSQDYSGTNNEQFF,TGTGCCAGCAGCCAAGATTACAGCGGAACCAACAATGAGCAGTTCTTC
TRBV19,TRBJ2-1,TRBD2,NA,CASSIGLADPQFF,TGTGCCAGTAGTATTGGTCTAGCGGACCCTCAGTTCTTC
TRBV15,TRBJ2-7,TRBD1,few,CATSGGTGRIPYEQYF,TGTGCCACCAGCGGAGGGACAGGCCGGATCCCCTACGAGCAGTACTTC
TRBV11-3,TRBJ1-2,NA,many,CASSLGDHGYTF,TGTGCCAGCAGCTTGGGGGACCATGGCTACACCTTC
TRBV20-1,TRBJ1-2,NA,few,CSASRTGTGFYGYTF,TGCAGTGCTAGTCGAACCGGCACAGGGTTCTATGGCTACACCTTC